These 24 T cell receptor beta chains were all obtained from the same sample, sequenced in a study of breast tumors, draining lymph nodes, adjacent tissues. MiXCR, run by TCRdb on the multiplex PCR reads, gives a single entry per CDR3 protein. Here the sample spans about 15,000 distinct CDR3 sequences, about half being singletons. The sample comprised tumor-adjacent breast tissue. The source of these receptors is a female donor with breast cancer. Some clones in this sample may be carry-over from other donors' samples.

This clonotype was observed at least ten times. This sequence joins TRBV20-1 and TRBJ1-1, with 10 positions matching TRBD1. Germline loops: CDR1 DFQATT, CDR2 SNEGSKA (reference sequence). After removal of 1 base from V and 3 bases from J, the junction contained 8 bases not matched to a gene. This CDR3 is 16 amino acids long. CDR3: CSARAGGGTGDTEAFF. CDR3 nucleotide sequence: TGCAGTGCTAGAGCCGGTGGGGGGACAGGGGACACTGAAGCTTTCTTT.

This clonotype is labeled medium-sized. The chain is built from TRBV19 and TRBJ2-1, with a weak D call TRBD2 (6 bases). CDR3 length: 16 amino acids. Germline-derived CDR1 and CDR2 are LNHDA and SQIVND (reference sequence). The V end was cut by 0 bases, the J end by 6 bases, with 15 bases between. The CDR3 DNA sequence: TGTGCCAGTAGTATAGACTCGGGACTCGCCACCAATGAGCAGTTCTTC. Its translation is CASSIDSGLATNEQFF.

Within the sample, this clonotype is medium-sized (0.01 to 0.1%). A much larger clone differs by one base, so this may be a read error. The chain uses TRBV6-2 or TRBV6-3 and TRBJ2-7, with D perhaps matching TRBD2 (6 bases). Deletions cut 5 bases from V and 2 bases from J, with 10 bases between. The germline V gene encodes CDR1 MNHEY and CDR2 SVGEGT. CDR3 length: 13 amino acids. This chain's CDR3 is CASSHGGTYEQYF. Here the CDR3 DNA reads TGTGCCAGCAGTCATGGCGGGACCTACGAGCAGTACTTC.

This clonotype appeared many times. A read error is possible here, since a much larger clone lies one base away. This chain links TRBV7-9 with TRBJ2-6; D possibly matches TRBD1 or TRBD2 (5 bases each). Germline assignment: CDR1 SEHNR and CDR2 FQNEAQ (reference sequence). The CDR3 contains 15 residues. Written as DNA, the CDR3 is TGTGCCAGCGATGGGGGAGCTACTGGGGCCAACGTCCTGCCTTTC. It translates to CASDGGATGANVLPF. The full variable domain, rest sourced from reference TRBV7-9 and TRBJ2-6, is DTGVSQNPRHKITKRGQNVTFRCDPISEHNRLYWYRQTLGQGPEFLTYFQNEAQLEKSRLLSDRFSAERPKGSFSTLEIQRTEQGDSAMYLCASDGGATGANVLPFGAGSRLTVL.

The sample holds many counts of this clonotype. This chain uses TRBV19 with TRBJ2-3; D unclear. Germline V gives CDR1 LNHDA, CDR2 SQIVND (reference sequence). Deletions cut 3 bases from V and 0 bases from J, with 10 bases between. The CDR3 is 15 residues long. The CDR3 loop is CASSISLGSTDTQYF. The CDR3 bases are TGTGCCAGTAGTATCTCGCTAGGGAGCACAGATACGCAGTATTTT. Full variable domain (missing parts from reference TRBV19 and TRBJ2-3): DGGITQSPKYLFRKEGQNVTLSCEQNLNHDAMYWYRQDPGQGLRLIYYSQIVNDFQKGDIAEGYSVSREKKESFPLTVTSAQKNPTAFYLCASSISLGSTDTQYFGPGTRLTVL.

The V gene is TRBV29-1, the J gene TRBJ1-4; 7 bases map to TRBD1. Germline V gene sequence: CDR1 SQVTM, CDR2 ANQGSEA. CDR3 length: 15 residues. V trimming: 7 bases; J trimming: 3 bases; junction bases outside the gene matches: 11. CDR3 residues: CSGLFTGDANEKLFF. The CDR3, as DNA: TGCAGCGGTCTTTTTACAGGGGATGCTAATGAAAAACTGTTTTTT.

This clonotype was recorded at least ten times. The chain combines TRBV28 with TRBJ2-5; the D gene could be TRBD1 or TRBD2 (5 bases each). The V gene's germline CDR1 is MDHEN and CDR2 SYDVKM. The germline V and J ends were trimmed by 6 bases and 9 bases, with 11 bases remaining between them. The CDR3 is 11 residues long. The CDR3 DNA reads as TGTGCCAGCAGGGGGGTCGCGTCCCAGTACTTC. Its protein is CASRGVASQYF.

V and J are TRBV29-1 and TRBJ1-3; D unresolved. The germline gives CDR1 SQVTM, CDR2 ANQGSEA. The CDR3 covers 12 residues. V shed 4 bases and J shed 0 bases, with 4 bases lying between them. This CDR3 reads CSVVYSGNTIYF. The DNA of the CDR3 is TGCAGCGTTGTTTACTCTGGAAACACCATATATTTT.

The table lists this clonotype with many counts. This chain's CDR3 is CASSDYRSAGGREQYF. CDR3 coding DNA: TGTGCCAGCAGTGATTATCGGTCAGCGGGAGGGCGTGAGCAGTACTTC. V usage is TRBV6-1 and J usage is TRBJ2-7, with 10 bases that match TRBD2. V shed 3 bases and J 7 bases; nucleotides not matched to a gene: 12. The germline CDR1 and CDR2 sequences are MNHNS and SASEGT. This CDR3 spans 16 amino acids.

This clonotype was seen ten or more times. The chain combines TRBV6-2 or TRBV6-3 with TRBJ2-3, with 8 bases identical to TRBD1. V lost 3 bases to trimming and J lost 3 bases; unmatched junction nucleotides: 11. The CDR3 length is 17 residues. Germline CDR1 and CDR2: MNHEY and SVGEGT. CDR3 region: CASSYPKDRAGTDTQYF. Written as DNA, the CDR3 is TGTGCCAGCAGTTATCCCAAGGACAGGGCAGGGACAGATACGCAGTATTTT.

This clonotype was detected a few times. The J gene is TRBJ2-7, the V gene TRBV4-2, with 16 bases fitting TRBD2. The CDR3 extends over 16 amino acids. Germline CDR1 reads LGHNA; CDR2 reads YNFKEQ. Unmatched junction bases numbered 1, after V lost 3 bases and J lost 2 bases. CDR3 region: CASSQGTSGGAYEQYF. In nucleotides, the CDR3 is TGTGCCAGCAGCCAGGGGACTAGCGGGGGGGCCTACGAGCAGTACTTC.

The V call is TRBV20-1, the J call TRBJ2-7; D gene unclear. Trimming shortened V by 4 bases and J by 0 bases, and 16 bases separated the two germline ends. CDR1 DFQATT and CDR2 SNEGSKA come from the germline V gene (reference sequence). The CDR3 has 15 residues. In DNA form, the CDR3 reads TGCAGTGCTAAAAAACACGAGAGGAGCTCCTACGAGCAGTACTTC. It encodes CSAKKHERSSYEQYF.

This chain uses TRBV5-4 with TRBJ2-1, with a weak D call TRBD2 (6 bases). The CDR3 runs 13 residues. The V and J ends lost 0 bases and 8 bases respectively, with 9 bases between them. CDR1 and CDR2 (germline): SGHNT, YYREEE (reference sequence). For the CDR3, the DNA is TGTGCCAGCAGCTTGGCGGGAGATGATGAGCAGTTCTTC. Translating it yields CASSLAGDDEQFF.

This clonotype is medium-sized. The rearrangement joins TRBV19 to TRBJ2-3, with 10 positions matching TRBD2. CDR3 length equals 19 residues. V dropped 10 bases and J dropped 2; count of bases not matched to a gene: 21. CDR1 and CDR2 from the germline V gene are LNHDA and SQIVND (reference sequence). CDR3 bases: TGTGCCACCTACCCGGGACAGACACTAGCGGGAAGCCACACAGATACGCAGTATTTT. This encodes CATYPGQTLAGSHTDTQYF.

This clonotype is large (0.1 to 1%) in the sample. The chain joins TRBV5-5 to TRBJ2-7, with 11 nucleotides matching TRBD1. Losses at the gene ends were 5 bases for V and 5 bases for J; bases not matched to a gene: 12. The CDR3 is 16 amino acids. Germline V gene data show CDR1 as SGHKS and CDR2 as YYEKEE (reference sequence). Here the CDR3 reads CASRGSGTGGFNEQYF. The CDR3 nucleotides read TGTGCCAGCAGAGGTAGCGGGACAGGGGGTTTCAACGAGCAGTACTTC.

This chain joins TRBV20-1 and TRBJ1-4; D possibly corresponds to TRBD1 (5 bases). CDR1 and CDR2 (germline): DFQATT, SNEGSKA (reference sequence). Trimming stripped 3 bases from V and 4 bases from J, with 18 bases between. The CDR3 consists of 16 residues. CDR3 loop: CSARGPGTAYNEKLFF. CDR3 in DNA: TGCAGTGCTAGGGGGCCCGGGACCGCGTATAATGAAAAACTGTTTTTT.

The rearrangement uses TRBV20-1 and TRBJ2-3; possible D gene TRBD2, 7 bases. The CDR3 is made up of 15 amino acids. Germline V gives CDR1 DFQATT, CDR2 SNEGSKA (reference sequence). CDR3 protein: CSVEGGEAYEDTQYF. The CDR3 DNA reads TGCAGCGTAGAAGGGGGGGAGGCGTATGAAGATACGCAGTATTTT.

The V gene is TRBV7-2, the J gene TRBJ1-1, with TRBD1 identical over 7 bases. V lost 10 bases to trimming and J lost 3 bases; unmatched junction nucleotides: 11. This CDR3 region has 14 residues. Germline CDR1 is SGHTA and CDR2 is FQGNSA. CDR3 DNA: TGTGCCAACGGCCAGACAGGGCCGGACACTGAAGCTTTCTTT. Residues: CANGQTGPDTEAFF.

Many counts were recorded for this clonotype. The J gene is TRBJ1-1, the V gene TRBV19; D ambiguous. V shed 1 base and J shed 1 base, with 7 bases lying between them. Germline CDR1 and CDR2: LNHDA and SQIVND (reference sequence). CDR3 length equals 14 residues. CDR3 in DNA: TGTGCCAGTAGTATAGTTGCAGGGAACACTGAAGCTTTCTTT. Amino acids: CASSIVAGNTEAFF.

The gene calls are TRBV6-4 and TRBJ2-1; tentative D call: TRBD2 (5 bases). The germline CDR1 and CDR2 sequences are MRHNA and SNTAGT. V lost 3 bases and J 6 bases, leaving 12 bases between the germline ends. The CDR3 runs 14 residues. The CDR3 reads CASSEVGAVNEQFF. The CDR3 DNA follows: TGTGCCAGCAGTGAGGTGGGAGCTGTCAATGAGCAGTTCTTC.

Judged by abundance, this clonotype is medium-sized (0.01 to 0.1%). The chain carries TRBV5-1 and TRBJ2-7, with D unclear. This CDR3 is 14 amino acids long. Deletions cut 4 bases from V and 0 bases from J, with 11 bases between. Germline loops: CDR1 SGHRS, CDR2 YFSETQ. This CDR3 reads CASSVSISSYEQYF. DNA of the CDR3: TGCGCCAGCAGCGTGTCTATCAGCTCCTACGAGCAGTACTTC.

The chain's CDR3 is CASSFSQAGTHRENYEQYF. In nucleotides, the CDR3 is TGTGCCAGCAGCTTCTCGCAAGCCGGGACTCATAGGGAGAACTACGAGCAGTACTTC. This chain joins TRBV7-2 and TRBJ2-7, with TRBD2 as a possible D gene (6 bases). The CDR3 loop spans 19 amino acids. Germline CDR1 SGHTA, CDR2 FQGNSA. Trimming took off 3 bases at V and 3 bases at J, with 27 bases between the two ends.

The chain couples TRBV7-9 to TRBJ1-5; D unresolved. This CDR3 is built from 12 residues. V gave up 2 bases and J gave up 10 bases, with 9 bases separating them. Looked up from germline, CDR1 is SEHNR and CDR2 is FQNEAQ (reference sequence). The CDR3 nucleotides read TGTGCCAGCAGCTTATCTAAGCAACCCCAGCATTTT. Translated: CASSLSKQPQHF.

V gene TRBV7-9 combines with J gene TRBJ2-7, with 7 bases lining up with TRBD1. The V gene end was trimmed by 4 bases and the J gene end by 1 base; junction bases not matched to a gene: 4. CDR3 size: 14 residues. CDR1 and CDR2 (germline): SEHNR, FQNEAQ (reference sequence). CDR3 region: CASSSWGQSYEQYF. The CDR3 nucleotides are TGTGCCAGCAGCTCGTGGGGACAGTCCTACGAGCAGTACTTC.